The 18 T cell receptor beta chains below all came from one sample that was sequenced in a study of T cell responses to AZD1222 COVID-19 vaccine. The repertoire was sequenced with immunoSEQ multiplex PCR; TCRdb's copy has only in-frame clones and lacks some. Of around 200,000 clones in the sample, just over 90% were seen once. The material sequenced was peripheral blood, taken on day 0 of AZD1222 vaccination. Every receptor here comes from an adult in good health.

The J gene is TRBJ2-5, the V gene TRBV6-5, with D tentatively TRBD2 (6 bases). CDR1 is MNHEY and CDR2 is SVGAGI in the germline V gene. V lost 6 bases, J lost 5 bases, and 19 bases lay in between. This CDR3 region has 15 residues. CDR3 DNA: TGTGCCAGCAGGCCCAGTGTCTCCCGGGGGGAGACCCAGTACTTC. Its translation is CASRPSVSRGETQYF.

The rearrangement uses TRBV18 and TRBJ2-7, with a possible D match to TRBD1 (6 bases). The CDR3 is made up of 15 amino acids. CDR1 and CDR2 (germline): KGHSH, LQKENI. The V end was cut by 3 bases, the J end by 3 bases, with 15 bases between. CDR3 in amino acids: CASSPGGGRGYEQYF. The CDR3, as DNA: TGTGCCAGCTCACCTGGGGGTGGCAGGGGCTACGAGCAGTACTTC.

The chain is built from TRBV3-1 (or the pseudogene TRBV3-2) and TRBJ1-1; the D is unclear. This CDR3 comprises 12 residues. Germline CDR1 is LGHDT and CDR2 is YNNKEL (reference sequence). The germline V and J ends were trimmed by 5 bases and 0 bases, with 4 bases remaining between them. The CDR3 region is CASSFMNTEAFF. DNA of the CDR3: TGTGCCAGCAGCTTTATGAACACTGAAGCTTTCTTT.

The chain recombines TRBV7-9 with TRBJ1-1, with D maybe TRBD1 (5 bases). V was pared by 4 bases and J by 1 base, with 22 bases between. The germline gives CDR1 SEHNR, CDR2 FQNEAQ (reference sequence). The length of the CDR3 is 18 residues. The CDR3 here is CASSSPSTKRGENTEAFF. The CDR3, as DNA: TGTGCCAGCAGCTCCCCGTCCACGAAGAGAGGGGAGAACACTGAAGCTTTCTTT.

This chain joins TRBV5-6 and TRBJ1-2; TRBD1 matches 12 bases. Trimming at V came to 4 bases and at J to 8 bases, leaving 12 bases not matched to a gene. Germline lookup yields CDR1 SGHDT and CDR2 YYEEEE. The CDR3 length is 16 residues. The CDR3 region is CASSDGDRGLLGGYTF. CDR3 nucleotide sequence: TGTGCCAGCAGCGATGGGGACAGGGGGCTCCTCGGCGGCTACACCTTC.

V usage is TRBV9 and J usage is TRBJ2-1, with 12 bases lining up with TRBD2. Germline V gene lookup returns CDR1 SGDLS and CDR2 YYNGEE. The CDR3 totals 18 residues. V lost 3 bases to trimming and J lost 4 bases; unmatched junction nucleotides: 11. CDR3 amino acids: CASSALAGGTNRYNEQFF. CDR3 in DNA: TGTGCCAGCAGCGCGCTAGCGGGAGGGACGAACCGATACAATGAGCAGTTCTTC.

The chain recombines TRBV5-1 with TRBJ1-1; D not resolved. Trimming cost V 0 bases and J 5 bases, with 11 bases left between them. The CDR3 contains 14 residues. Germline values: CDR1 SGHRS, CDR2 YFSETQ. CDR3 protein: CASSLEARKTEAFF. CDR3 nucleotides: TGCGCCAGCAGCTTGGAGGCCCGGAAAACTGAAGCTTTCTTT.

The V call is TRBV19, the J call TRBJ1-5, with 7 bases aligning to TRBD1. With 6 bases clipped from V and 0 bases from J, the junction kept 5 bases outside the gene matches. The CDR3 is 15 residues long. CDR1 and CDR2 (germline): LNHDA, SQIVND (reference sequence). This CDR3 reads CASSTTGDSNQPQHF. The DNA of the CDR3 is TGTGCCAGTAGCACTACAGGGGATAGCAATCAGCCCCAGCATTTT.

The CDR3 coding sequence is TGCAGCGCGGCGGGACAATACAATGAGCAGTTCTTC. Amino acid sequence: CSAAGQYNEQFF. This rearrangement joins TRBV29-1 to TRBJ2-1, with D possibly called TRBD1 or TRBD2 (6 bases each). Germline loops: CDR1 SQVTM, CDR2 ANQGSEA. V was trimmed by 7 bases and J by 4 bases, leaving 11 bases between them. The CDR3 is 12 amino acids.

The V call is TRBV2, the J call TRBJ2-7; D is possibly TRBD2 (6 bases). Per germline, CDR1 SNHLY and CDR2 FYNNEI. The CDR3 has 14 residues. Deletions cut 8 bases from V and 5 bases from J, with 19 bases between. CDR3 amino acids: CASSLTRGLHEQYF. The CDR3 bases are TGTGCCAGCTCGCTGACGCGGGGACTTCACGAGCAGTACTTC.

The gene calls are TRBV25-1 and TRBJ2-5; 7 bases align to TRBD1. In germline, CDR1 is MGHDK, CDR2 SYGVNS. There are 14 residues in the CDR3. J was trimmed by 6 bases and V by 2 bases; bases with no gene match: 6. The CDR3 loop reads CASSERYRGQTQYF. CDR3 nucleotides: TGTGCCAGCAGTGAACGGTACAGGGGCCAGACCCAGTACTTC.

Written as DNA, the CDR3 is TGTGCCAGCAGCCTAGGGGGTTCCTACGAGCAGTACTTC. Translating it yields CASSLGGSYEQYF. The chain couples TRBV3-1 (or the pseudogene TRBV3-2) to TRBJ2-7, with a weak D call TRBD1 (6 bases). This CDR3 contains 13 residues. Germline V gene sequence: CDR1 LGHDT, CDR2 YNNKEL (reference sequence). The ends were cut back, 4 bases at V and 1 base at J, with 8 bases in the middle.

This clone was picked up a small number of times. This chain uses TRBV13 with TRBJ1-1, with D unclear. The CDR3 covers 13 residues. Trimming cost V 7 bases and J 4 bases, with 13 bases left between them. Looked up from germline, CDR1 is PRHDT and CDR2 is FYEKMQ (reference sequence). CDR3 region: CASILRGGTEAFF. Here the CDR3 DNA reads TGTGCCAGCATCCTCCGAGGCGGCACTGAAGCTTTCTTT.

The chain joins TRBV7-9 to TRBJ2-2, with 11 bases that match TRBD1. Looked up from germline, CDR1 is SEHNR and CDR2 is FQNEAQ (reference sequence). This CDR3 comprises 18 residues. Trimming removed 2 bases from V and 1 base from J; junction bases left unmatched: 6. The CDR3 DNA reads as TGTGCCAGCAGCTTATTTTTGGGACAGGGGGAGAACACCGGGGAGCTGTTTTTT. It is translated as CASSLFLGQGENTGELFF.

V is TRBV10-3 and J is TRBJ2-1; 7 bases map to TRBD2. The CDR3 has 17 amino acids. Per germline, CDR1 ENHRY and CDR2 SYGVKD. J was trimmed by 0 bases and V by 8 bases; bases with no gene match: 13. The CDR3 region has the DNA TGTGCCATCCAGGACCAGCGGGGTGTCAGCTCCTACAATGAGCAGTTCTTC. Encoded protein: CAIQDQRGVSSYNEQFF.

CDR3 nucleotides: TGCAGCGTTGATGTAGGGACAGGGCAGTACGAGCAGTACTTC. Translating gives CSVDVGTGQYEQYF. The chain links TRBV29-1 to TRBJ2-7; 9 bases map to TRBD1. CDR3 length: 14 residues. Germline lookup yields CDR1 SQVTM and CDR2 ANQGSEA. Trimming cost V 3 bases and J 4 bases; bases outside gene matches: 7.

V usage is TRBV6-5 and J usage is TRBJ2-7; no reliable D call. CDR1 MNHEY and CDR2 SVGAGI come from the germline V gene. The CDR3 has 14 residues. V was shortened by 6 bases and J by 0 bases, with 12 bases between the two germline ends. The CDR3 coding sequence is TGTGCCAGCAGCCTTACAGCTACCTCCTACGAGCAGTACTTC. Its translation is CASSLTATSYEQYF.

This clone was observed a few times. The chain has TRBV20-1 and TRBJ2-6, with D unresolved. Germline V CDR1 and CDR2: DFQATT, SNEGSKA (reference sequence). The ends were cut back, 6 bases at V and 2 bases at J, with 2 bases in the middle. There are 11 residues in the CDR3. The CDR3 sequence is CSATGANVLTF. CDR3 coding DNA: TGCAGTGCCACTGGGGCCAACGTCCTGACTTTC.